The subject of this entry is one T cell receptor (beta chain). Trimming cost V 4 bases and J 5 bases, with 11 bases left between them. Germline-derived CDR1 and CDR2 are MNHNY and SVGAGI (reference sequence). CDR3 length equals 14 residues. The data originate from a study of shared clonotypes between healthy human individuals. The assay was immunoSEQ multiplex PCR, and TCRdb's table has in-frame clones only and misses some. This table holds about 470,000 clones, roughly 77% found once. Sequenced input: PBMCs. The V and J genes are TRBV6-6 and TRBJ2-2; a weak D match, TRBD2 (5 bases). The TCR comes from a woman aged 35 to 49 in good health. Some clones in this sample may be carry-over from other donors' samples. CDR3 amino acids: CASSSLGATGELFF. The DNA for the CDR3 is TGTGCCAGCAGTTCCTTGGGAGCAACCGGGGAGCTGTTTTTT.